These 22 T cell receptor beta chains were all obtained from the same sample, sequenced in a study of CD8 T cells in ankylosing spondylitis. Study-level results: What seemed typical of ankylosing spondylitis blood was a TCR beta motif built from several highly homologous variants.

No cognate antigen is known for these TCRs. TCRdb re-called the 5' RACE reads through MiXCR, storing one row per CDR3 protein. The table records fewer than 500,000 distinct CDR3 sequences, 20% to 30% of them present only once. The sequenced sample consisted of blood, either unsorted or a sorted T cell fraction (not recorded which). All receptors come from a male donor with ankylosing spondylitis.

This clonotype was seen a handful of times. This chain links TRBV27 with TRBJ1-4; 7 nucleotides align to TRBD1. The V gene end was trimmed by 6 bases and the J gene end by 4 bases; junction bases not matched to a gene: 5. Germline values: CDR1 MNHEY, CDR2 SMNVEV (reference sequence). This CDR3 spans 14 amino acids. CDR3 residues: CASSIGDSNEKLFF. The CDR3 DNA reads as TGTGCCAGCAGCATAGGGGACAGTAATGAAAAACTGTTTTTT.

V is TRBV11-2 and J is TRBJ1-3; the D gene is possibly TRBD1 (5 bases). Germline values: CDR1 SGHAT, CDR2 FQNNGV. The CDR3 consists of 17 residues. V was pared by 0 bases and J by 4 bases, with 16 bases between. The CDR3 DNA reads TGTGCCAGCAGCTTAGAGTCGTACCCGCGGGGGGGAAACACCATATATTTT. This translates into CASSLESYPRGGNTIYF.

CDR3 protein: CSASPGPHYYEQYF. The CDR3 region has the DNA TGCAGTGCTAGCCCGGGACCTCATTACTACGAGCAGTACTTC. The chain is built from TRBV20-1 and TRBJ2-7; perhaps D is TRBD1 or TRBD2 (5 bases each). This CDR3 is built from 14 residues. V lost 3 bases and J 3 bases, leaving 15 bases between the germline ends. The germline gives CDR1 DFQATT, CDR2 SNEGSKA (reference sequence).

V usage is TRBV14 and J usage is TRBJ2-2; possible D gene TRBD2, 7 bases. Germline CDR1 SGHDN, CDR2 FVKESK. The ends were cut back, 8 bases at V and 6 bases at J, with 19 bases in the middle. The CDR3 has 15 amino acids. CDR3 amino acids: CASHEGEGLPGELFF. The DNA for the CDR3 is TGTGCCAGCCATGAGGGGGAGGGCCTCCCCGGGGAGCTGTTTTTT.

This clonotype was found a few times. The rearrangement uses TRBV27 and TRBJ1-6, with 7 nucleotides matching TRBD1. Germline CDR1 reads MNHEY; CDR2 reads SMNVEV (reference sequence). V shed 2 bases, J shed 0 bases, and the junction held 7 bases outside the gene matches. CDR3 length: 18 residues. The CDR3 protein is CASSLGQATFSYNSPLHF. The CDR3 nucleotides read TGTGCCAGCAGTTTAGGACAGGCGACGTTCTCCTATAATTCACCCCTCCACTTT.

This clonotype was seen more than once but under ten times. This chain links TRBV24-1 with TRBJ2-2; D is uncertain. Germline V gives CDR1 KGHDR, CDR2 SFDVKD. This CDR3 comprises 16 residues. Between the trimmed V and J ends, which lost 3 bases and 3 bases, there was a span of 13 bases. CDR3 protein: CATSDGEAYYTGELFF. In DNA, the CDR3 is TGTGCCACCAGTGATGGAGAGGCATACTACACCGGGGAGCTGTTTTTT.

This clonotype was found a few times. The rearrangement uses TRBV5-6 and TRBJ2-2, with TRBD1 matching 9 bases. Looked up from germline, CDR1 is SGHDT and CDR2 is YYEEEE. CDR3 length: 13 amino acids. The V and J ends lost 1 base and 14 bases, in that order; junction bases with no gene match: 6. The CDR3 sequence: CASSLIGTGSLFF. The CDR3 DNA reads as TGTGCCAGCAGCTTGATTGGGACAGGGAGTCTGTTTTTT. Full variable domain (missing parts from reference TRBV5-6 and TRBJ2-2): DAGVTQSPTHLIKTRGQQVTLRCSPKSGHDTVSWYQQALGQGPQFIFQYYEEEERQRGNFPDRFSGHQFPNYSSELNVNALLLGDSALYLCASSLIGTGSLFFGEGSRLTVL.

This clonotype has more than one count but fewer than ten. The rearrangement links TRBV5-1 to TRBJ2-7, with TRBD1 as a possible D gene (6 bases). Germline V gives CDR1 SGHRS, CDR2 YFSETQ. The CDR3 contains 14 residues. V gave up 0 bases and J gave up 0 bases, with 7 bases separating them. The chain's CDR3 is CASSLAGASYEQYF. The CDR3 nucleotides are TGCGCCAGCAGCTTGGCAGGGGCCTCCTACGAGCAGTACTTC.

The gene calls are TRBV20-1 and TRBJ2-2; perhaps TRBD2 as D (5 bases). V was shortened by 5 bases and J by 3 bases, with 16 bases between the two germline ends. The V gene's germline CDR1 is DFQATT and CDR2 SNEGSKA (reference sequence). This CDR3 spans 15 amino acids. CDR3 loop: CSAWRVASDTGELFF. The DNA for the CDR3 is TGCAGTGCTTGGCGCGTAGCGTCGGACACCGGGGAGCTGTTTTTT.

This clonotype was picked up a small number of times. The genes are TRBV5-1 and TRBJ1-1, with 9 bases that match TRBD1. CDR1 is SGHRS, CDR2 YFSETQ, per germline. This CDR3 is 16 amino acids long. V was pared by 4 bases and J by 1 base, with 8 bases of the junction left unmatched. In nucleotides, the CDR3 is TGCGCCAGCAGCGCGGGACAGGGTTTCGCGAACACTGAAGCTTTCTTT. Translated, it gives CASSAGQGFANTEAFF.

This clonotype has just a few counts. This sequence joins TRBV18 and TRBJ1-5; D possibly corresponds to TRBD1 (5 bases). In germline, CDR1 is KGHSH, CDR2 LQKENI. Trimming removed 2 bases from V and 0 bases from J, with 8 bases in between. The CDR3 extends over 15 amino acids. The CDR3 region has the DNA TGTGCCAGCTCACCAACAGGCTATAGCAATCAGCCCCAGCATTTT. Encoded protein: CASSPTGYSNQPQHF.

The V gene is TRBV11-2, the J gene TRBJ2-1, with no clear D. This CDR3 is 14 amino acids long. Per the germline V gene, CDR1 is SGHAT and CDR2 is FQNNGV. V was pared by 7 bases and J by 3 bases, with 13 bases between. CDR3: CASTPLAVYNEQFF. The CDR3 nucleotides are TGTGCCAGCACCCCTTTGGCAGTCTACAATGAGCAGTTCTTC. Full variable domain (outside the CDR3, taken from reference TRBV11-2 and TRBJ2-1): EAGVAQSPRYKIIEKRQSVAFWCNPISGHATLYWYQQILGQGPKLLIQFQNNGVVDDSQLPKDRFSAERLKGVDSTLKIQPAKLEDSAVYLCASTPLAVYNEQFFGPGTRLTVL.

Worth noting for this clonotype: This sequence may be a read error, since a much larger clone differs from it by one base. The gene calls are TRBV11-3 and TRBJ2-3; D is ambiguous. Germline loops: CDR1 SGHNT, CDR2 YENEEA. The CDR3 is 13 residues long. V was pared by 3 bases and J by 1 base, with 5 bases between. For the CDR3, the DNA is TGTGCCAGCAGCTTTGAGCGCACAGATACGCAGTATTTT. Translating it yields CASSFERTDTQYF. The full variable domain, with the rest looked up from reference TRBV11-3 and TRBJ2-3, is EAGVVQSPRYKIIEKKQPVAFWCNPISGHNTLYWYLQNLGQGPELLIRYENEEAVDDSQLPKDRFSAERLKGVDSTLKIQPAELGDSAVYLCASSFERTDTQYFGPGTRLTVL.

V gene TRBV5-1 combines with J gene TRBJ2-2, with TRBD2 matching over 7 bases. Per germline, CDR1 SGHRS and CDR2 YFSETQ. CDR3 length: 16 amino acids. The J segment lost 1 base and the V segment lost 0 bases, leaving 3 bases of the junction unmatched. CDR3 loop: CASSLGSGKNTGELFF. The CDR3 nucleotides are TGCGCCAGCAGCTTGGGCAGCGGGAAGAACACCGGGGAGCTGTTTTTT.

In its sample, this clonotype was seen a few times. This sequence joins TRBV7-6 and TRBJ2-7; D is uncertain. The CDR3 sequence is 13 residues long. Germline CDR1 SGHVS, CDR2 FNYEAQ. V lost 5 bases, J lost 2 bases, and 10 bases lay in between. CDR3: CASSPQVTYEQYF. Written as DNA, the CDR3 is TGTGCCAGCAGCCCGCAGGTAACCTACGAGCAGTACTTC.

The V gene is TRBV7-9, the J gene TRBJ1-1, with D uncertain. CDR3 length equals 14 residues. Germline loops: CDR1 SEHNR, CDR2 FQNEAQ (reference sequence). Trimming took off 5 bases at V and 4 bases at J, with 14 bases between the two ends. CDR3 sequence reads: CASSPRTDGTEAFF. The DNA for the CDR3 is TGTGCCAGCAGCCCTCGGACCGACGGCACTGAAGCTTTCTTT.

In its sample, this clonotype was seen once. The chain combines TRBV5-6 with TRBJ2-3; TRBD2 matches 7 bases. The germline V gene encodes CDR1 SGHDT and CDR2 YYEEEE. V lost 5 bases and J lost 6; bases outside the gene matches: 12. CDR3 length equals 15 residues. CDR3 in DNA: TGTGCCAGCAGGGCTAGCGGAGCCGGCAGTGATACGCAGTATTTT. It encodes CASRASGAGSDTQYF. Filled out from reference TRBV5-6 and TRBJ2-3, the complete variable domain reads DAGVTQSPTHLIKTRGQQVTLRCSPKSGHDTVSWYQQALGQGPQFIFQYYEEEERQRGNFPDRFSGHQFPNYSSELNVNALLLGDSALYLCASRASGAGSDTQYFGPGTRLTVL.

The J gene is TRBJ1-1, the V gene TRBV18; D call uncertain. This CDR3 has 14 amino acids. Germline lookup yields CDR1 KGHSH and CDR2 LQKENI. The V and J ends lost 3 bases and 7 bases respectively, with 15 bases between them. CDR3 amino acids: CASSPSGLSNEAFF. The CDR3 bases are TGTGCCAGCTCACCCTCGGGGTTGAGCAATGAAGCTTTCTTT.

This clonotype was observed a few times. The chain combines TRBV5-1 with TRBJ2-5, with 7 bases aligning to TRBD2. CDR1 SGHRS and CDR2 YFSETQ come from the germline V gene. Unmatched junction bases numbered 9, after V lost 2 bases and J lost 2 bases. CDR3 length: 16 residues. The chain's CDR3 is CASSFLPASGQETQYF. The CDR3 DNA follows: TGCGCCAGCAGCTTCCTGCCGGCTAGCGGACAAGAGACCCAGTACTTC.

The V and J genes are TRBV7-9 and TRBJ2-2; no firm D call. Deletions cut 4 bases from V and 6 bases from J, with 12 bases between. The CDR3 is 14 residues long. Germline loops: CDR1 SEHNR, CDR2 FQNEAQ (reference sequence). The CDR3 here is CASSSSRYSGELFF. The CDR3, as DNA: TGTGCCAGCAGCTCATCTAGGTATTCCGGGGAGCTGTTTTTT.

V is TRBV20-1 and J is TRBJ2-4, with D uncertain. Trimming took 6 bases from V and 1 from J, leaving 13 bases between them. The CDR3 is 14 residues long. Germline CDR1 DFQATT, CDR2 SNEGSKA (reference sequence). Here the CDR3 reads CSARRVSAKNIQYF. DNA for the CDR3: TGCAGTGCCAGAAGAGTTTCGGCCAAAAACATTCAGTACTTC.

The rearrangement links TRBV5-1 to TRBJ2-5; TRBD2 is a possible D gene (6 bases). Trimming took 7 bases from V and 1 from J, leaving 23 bases between them. Germline V gene sequence: CDR1 SGHRS, CDR2 YFSETQ. The CDR3 is 17 amino acids. The DNA for the CDR3 is TGCGCCAGCCGAAGCCGGGGTGGGGGAGGCCCCCAAGAGACCCAGTACTTC. This encodes CASRSRGGGGPQETQYF.